This T cell receptor (beta chain) was identified during a study of OX40 agonist ivuxolimab in advanced cancers. Study context: Dosing consisted of intravenous ivuxolimab at 0.01 to 10 mg/kg every 2 weeks. Treatment received earlier with anti-PD-1, anti-PD-L1 or anti-CTLA-4 agents was allowed, and around 40% had some. Three patients responded partially, comprising one with hepatocellular carcinoma and two with cutaneous melanoma.

Germline lookup yields CDR1 SGHRS and CDR2 YFSETQ. The CDR3 runs to 14 residues. The junction had 0 bases not matched to a gene; V was cut back by 3 bases and J by 4 bases. Repertoires were generated with immunoSEQ multiplex PCR, while TCRdb's copy carries only in-frame clones and drops some. The sample contains about 100,000 clones, roughly 90% of which appear only once. Sequences were derived from CD4+ or CD8+ T cells sorted from blood, sampled in a trial of the OX40 agonist ivuxolimab. The V and J genes are TRBV5-1 and TRBJ1-4; 10 nucleotides match TRBD1. This receptor was taken from an adult with an advanced solid tumor such as melanoma, head and neck, liver or kidney cancer. CDR3 sequence: CASSWDRGNEKLFF. The CDR3, as DNA: TGCGCCAGCAGCTGGGACAGGGGTAATGAAAAACTGTTTTTT.